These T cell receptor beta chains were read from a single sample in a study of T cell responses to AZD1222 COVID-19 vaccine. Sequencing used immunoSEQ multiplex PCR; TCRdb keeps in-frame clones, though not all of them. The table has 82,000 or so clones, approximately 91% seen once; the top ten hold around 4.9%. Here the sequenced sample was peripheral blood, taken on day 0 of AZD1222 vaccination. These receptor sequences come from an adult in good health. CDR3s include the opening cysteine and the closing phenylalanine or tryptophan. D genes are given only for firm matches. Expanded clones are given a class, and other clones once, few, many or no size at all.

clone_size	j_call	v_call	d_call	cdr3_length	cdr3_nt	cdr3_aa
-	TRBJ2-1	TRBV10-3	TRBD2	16	TGTGCCATCAGTGAGACTAGCGGGGGGTCCAGCAATGAGCAGTTCTTC	CAISETSGGSSNEQFF
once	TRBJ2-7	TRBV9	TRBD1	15	TGTGCCAGCAGCGCCGGGACAGGGGCATCCTACGAGCAGTACTTC	CASSAGTGASYEQYF
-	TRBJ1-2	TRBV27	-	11	TGTGCCAGCAGTCAGGGGTATGGCTACACCTTC	CASSQGYGYTF
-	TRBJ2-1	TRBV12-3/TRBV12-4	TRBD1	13	TGTGCCAGCAGGGGACAGGGCGGCAATGAGCAGTTCTTC	CASRGQGGNEQFF
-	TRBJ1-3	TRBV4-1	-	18	TGCGCCAGCAGCCAAGAGGAACAGGGCTTTGTCTCTGGAAACACCATATATTTT	CASSQEEQGFVSGNTIYF
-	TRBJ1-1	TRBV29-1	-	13	TGCAGCGTTGCTGATAGATGGAACACTGAAGCTTTCTTT	CSVADRWNTEAFF
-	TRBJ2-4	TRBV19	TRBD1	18	TGTGCCAGTAGTTTCGGGACAGGGGGTGATCTAGCCAAAAACATTCAGTACTTC	CASSFGTGGDLAKNIQYF
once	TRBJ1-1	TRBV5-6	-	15	TGTGCCAGCAGCCCTCGACAGATTAGGGGCACTGAAGCTTTCTTT	CASSPRQIRGTEAFF
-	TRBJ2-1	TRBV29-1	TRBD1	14	TGCAGCGTTGCCCGGGACAGGGGTTACAATGAGCAGTTCTTC	CSVARDRGYNEQFF
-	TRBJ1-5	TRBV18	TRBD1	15	TGTGCCAGCTCACCATCAGGGGGCCTAAGTCAGCCCCAGCATTTT	CASSPSGGLSQPQHF
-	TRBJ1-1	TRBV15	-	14	TGTGCCACCAGCAGCCCCAGGGAGGGCACTGAAGCTTTCTTT	CATSSPREGTEAFF
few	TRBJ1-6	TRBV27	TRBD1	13	TGTGCCAGCAGTCGACAGGGCCAATCACCCCTCCACTTT	CASSRQGQSPLHF
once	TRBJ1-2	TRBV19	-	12	TGTGCCTGCTCCAGACTGAACTATGGCTACACCTTC	CACSRLNYGYTF
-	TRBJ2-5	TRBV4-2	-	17	TGTGCCAGCAGCCAAGGTTACGCGACTCAGAGCCAAGAGACCCAGTACTTC	CASSQGYATQSQETQYF
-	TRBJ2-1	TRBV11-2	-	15	TGTGCCAGCAGCACCAGGGGTCAGTCCTACAATGAGCAGTTCTTC	CASSTRGQSYNEQFF
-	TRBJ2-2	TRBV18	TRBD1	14	TGTGCCGGCCACAGGGGGCTGAACACCGGGGAGCTGTTTTTT	CAGHRGLNTGELFF
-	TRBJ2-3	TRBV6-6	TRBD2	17	TGTGCCAGCAGTCTAGGGGACGAGCGGGGGGGCGCAGATACGCAGTATTTT	CASSLGDERGGADTQYF
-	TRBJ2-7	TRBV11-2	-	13	TGTGCCAGCAGACCCGTAAGCTCCTACGAGCAGTACTTC	CASRPVSSYEQYF
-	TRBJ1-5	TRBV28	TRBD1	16	TGTGCCAGCAGTCCGCCCGGACAGGGGTCGGGGCAGCCCCAGCATTTT	CASSPPGQGSGQPQHF
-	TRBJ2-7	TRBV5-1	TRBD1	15	TGCGCCAGCAGCTGGACGGGGACAGGGGTTAACGAGCAGTACTTC	CASSWTGTGVNEQYF
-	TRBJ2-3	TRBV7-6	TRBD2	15	TGTGCCAGCAGTCTTAGCGGGGGCTTCACAGATACGCAGTATTTT	CASSLSGGFTDTQYF
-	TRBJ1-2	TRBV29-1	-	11	TGCAGCGTTGAGTCCGGGTCGGTCTACACCTTC	CSVESGSVYTF
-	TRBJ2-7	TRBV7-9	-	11	TGTGCCAGCGTCGACAGCTACGAGCAGTACTTC	CASVDSYEQYF
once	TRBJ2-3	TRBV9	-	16	TGTGCCAGCAGCGTAGAAGGCAGCGAAAACGCAGATACGCAGTATTTT	CASSVEGSENADTQYF
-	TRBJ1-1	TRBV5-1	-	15	TGCGCCAGCAGTGACGGACGGCTGATCTACGGTGAAGCTTTCTTT	CASSDGRLIYGEAFF
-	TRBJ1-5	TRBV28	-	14	TGTGCCAGCAGTTTTGCGGGGGCTAATCAGCCCCAGCATTTT	CASSFAGANQPQHF